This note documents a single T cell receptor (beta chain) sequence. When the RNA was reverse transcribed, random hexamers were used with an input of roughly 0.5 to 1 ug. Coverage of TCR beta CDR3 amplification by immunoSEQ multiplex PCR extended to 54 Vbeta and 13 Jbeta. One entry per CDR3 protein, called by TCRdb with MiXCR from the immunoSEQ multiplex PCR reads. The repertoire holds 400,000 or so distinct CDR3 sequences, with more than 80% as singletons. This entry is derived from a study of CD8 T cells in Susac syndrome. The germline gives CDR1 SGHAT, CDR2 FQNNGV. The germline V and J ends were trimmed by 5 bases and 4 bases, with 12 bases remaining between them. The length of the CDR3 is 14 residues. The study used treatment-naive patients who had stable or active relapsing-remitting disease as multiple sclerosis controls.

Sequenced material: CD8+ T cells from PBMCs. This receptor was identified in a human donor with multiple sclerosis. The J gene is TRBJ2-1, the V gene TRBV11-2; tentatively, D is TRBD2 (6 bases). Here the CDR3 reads CASSPLGGYNEQFF. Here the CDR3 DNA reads TGTGCCAGCAGCCCCCTTGGGGGGTACAATGAGCAGTTCTTC.